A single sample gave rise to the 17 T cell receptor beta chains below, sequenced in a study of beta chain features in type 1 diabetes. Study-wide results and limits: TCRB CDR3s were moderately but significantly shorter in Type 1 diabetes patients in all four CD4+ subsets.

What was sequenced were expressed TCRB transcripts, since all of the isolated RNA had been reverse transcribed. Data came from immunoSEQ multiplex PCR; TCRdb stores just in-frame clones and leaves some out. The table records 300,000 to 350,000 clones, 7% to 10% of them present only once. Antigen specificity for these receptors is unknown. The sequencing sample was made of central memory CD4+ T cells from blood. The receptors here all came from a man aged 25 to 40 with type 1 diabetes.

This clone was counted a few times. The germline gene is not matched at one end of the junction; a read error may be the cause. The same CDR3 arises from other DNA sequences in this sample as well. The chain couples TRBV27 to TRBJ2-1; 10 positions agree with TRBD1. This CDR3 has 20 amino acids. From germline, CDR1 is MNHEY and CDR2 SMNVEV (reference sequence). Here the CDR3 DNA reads TGCGCCAGCAGTCGCTCTTACCGGGACAGGGGTAAGAGTATCCACAATGAGCAGTTCTTC. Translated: CASSRSYRDRGKSIHNEQFF.

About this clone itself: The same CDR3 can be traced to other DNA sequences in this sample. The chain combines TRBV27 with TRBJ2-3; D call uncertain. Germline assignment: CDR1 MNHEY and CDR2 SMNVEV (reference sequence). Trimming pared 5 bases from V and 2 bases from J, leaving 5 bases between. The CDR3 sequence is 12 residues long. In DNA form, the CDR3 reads TGTGCCAGCAGTCGTGACACAGATACGCAGTATTTT. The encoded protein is CASSRDTDTQYF.

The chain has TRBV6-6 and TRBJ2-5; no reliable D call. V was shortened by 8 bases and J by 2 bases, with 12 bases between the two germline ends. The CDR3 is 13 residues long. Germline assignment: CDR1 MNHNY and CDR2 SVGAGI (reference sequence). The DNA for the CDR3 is TGTGCCAGCCTCCTGGACCAGCAAGAGACCCAGTACTTC. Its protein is CASLLDQQETQYF.

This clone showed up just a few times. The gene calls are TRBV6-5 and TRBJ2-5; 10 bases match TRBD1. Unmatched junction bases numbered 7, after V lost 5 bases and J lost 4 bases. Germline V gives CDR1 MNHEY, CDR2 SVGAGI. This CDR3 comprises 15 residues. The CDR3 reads CASSPRQGARETQYF. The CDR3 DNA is TGTGCCAGCAGTCCACGACAGGGGGCAAGAGAGACCCAGTACTTC.

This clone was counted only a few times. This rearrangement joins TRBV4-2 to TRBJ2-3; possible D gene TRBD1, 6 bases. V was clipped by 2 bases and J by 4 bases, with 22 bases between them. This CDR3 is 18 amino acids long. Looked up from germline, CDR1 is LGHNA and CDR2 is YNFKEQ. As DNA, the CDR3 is TGTGCCAGCAGCCAAACCCCAAGGGGCAGGGGTGCCCCAGATACGCAGTATTTT. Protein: CASSQTPRGRGAPDTQYF.

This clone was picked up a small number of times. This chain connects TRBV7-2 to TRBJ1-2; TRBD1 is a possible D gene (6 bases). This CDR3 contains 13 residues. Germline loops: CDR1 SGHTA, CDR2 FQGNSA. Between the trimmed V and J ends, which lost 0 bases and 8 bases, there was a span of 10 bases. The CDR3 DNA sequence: TGTGCCAGCAGCTTAGCTGGGGGCAGAGGCTACACCTTC. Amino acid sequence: CASSLAGGRGYTF. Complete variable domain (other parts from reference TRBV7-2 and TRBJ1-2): GAGVSQSPSNKVTEKGKDVELRCDPISGHTALYWYRQSLGQGLEFLIYFQGNSAPDKSGLPSDRFSAERTGGSVSTLTIQRTQQEDSAVYLCASSLAGGRGYTFGSGTRLTVV.

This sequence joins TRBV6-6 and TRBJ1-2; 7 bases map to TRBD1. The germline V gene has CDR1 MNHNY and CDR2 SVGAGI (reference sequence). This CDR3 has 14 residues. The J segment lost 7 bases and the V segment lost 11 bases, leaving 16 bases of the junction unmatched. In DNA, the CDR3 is TGTGCCTCAACAGGGGCAGGGGCTCCCATTGGCTACACCTTC. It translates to CASTGAGAPIGYTF.

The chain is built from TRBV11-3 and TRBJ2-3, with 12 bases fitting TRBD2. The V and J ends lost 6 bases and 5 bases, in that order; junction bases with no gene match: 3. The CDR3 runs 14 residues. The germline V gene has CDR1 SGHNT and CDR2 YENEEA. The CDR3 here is CASRLAGGGDTQYF. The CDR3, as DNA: TGTGCCAGCAGACTAGCGGGGGGAGGAGATACGCAGTATTTT.

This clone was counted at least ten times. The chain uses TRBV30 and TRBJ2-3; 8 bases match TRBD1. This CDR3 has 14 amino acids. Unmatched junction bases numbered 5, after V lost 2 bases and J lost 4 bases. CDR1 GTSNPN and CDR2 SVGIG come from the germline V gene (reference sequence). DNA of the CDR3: TGTGCCTGGAGTCTCGGACAGGGACCAGATACGCAGTATTTT. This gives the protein CAWSLGQGPDTQYF.

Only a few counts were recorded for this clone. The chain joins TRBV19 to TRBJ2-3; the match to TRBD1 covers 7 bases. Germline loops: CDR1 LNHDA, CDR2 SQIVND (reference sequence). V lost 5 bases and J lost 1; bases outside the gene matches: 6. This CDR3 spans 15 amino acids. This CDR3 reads CASSPGQPGTDTQYF. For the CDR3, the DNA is TGTGCCAGTAGTCCGGGACAGCCCGGCACAGATACGCAGTATTTT.

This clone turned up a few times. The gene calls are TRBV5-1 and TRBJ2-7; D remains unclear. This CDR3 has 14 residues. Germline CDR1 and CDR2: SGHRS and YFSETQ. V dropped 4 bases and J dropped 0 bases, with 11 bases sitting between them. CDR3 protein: CASSPQPSSYEQYF. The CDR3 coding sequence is TGCGCCAGCAGCCCGCAGCCGAGCTCCTACGAGCAGTACTTC.

CDR3 sequence reads: CASSLGGGSPPPEQFF. The CDR3 bases are TGCGCCAGCAGCTTGGGAGGCGGGAGCCCTCCCCCTGAGCAGTTCTTC. The gene calls are TRBV5-1 and TRBJ2-1, with TRBD2 matching over 7 bases. This CDR3 contains 16 residues. Unmatched junction bases numbered 12, after V lost 0 bases and J lost 9 bases. Germline V gene lookup returns CDR1 SGHRS and CDR2 YFSETQ.

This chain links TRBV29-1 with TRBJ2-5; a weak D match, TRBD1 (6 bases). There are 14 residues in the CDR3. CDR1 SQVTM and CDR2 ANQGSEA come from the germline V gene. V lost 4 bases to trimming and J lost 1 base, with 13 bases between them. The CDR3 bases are TGCAGCGTTGGTAGGACAGTCAGCCAAGAGACCCAGTACTTC. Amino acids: CSVGRTVSQETQYF.

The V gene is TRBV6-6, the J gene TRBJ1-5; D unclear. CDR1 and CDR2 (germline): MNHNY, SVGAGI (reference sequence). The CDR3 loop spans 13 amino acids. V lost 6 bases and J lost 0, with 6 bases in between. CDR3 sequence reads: CASRGNSNQPQHF. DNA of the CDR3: TGTGCCAGCAGAGGTAATAGCAATCAGCCCCAGCATTTT.

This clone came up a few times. The CDR3 region is CASSSQGTGELFF. CDR3 DNA sequence: TGTGCCAGCAGCTCACAGGGCACCGGGGAGCTGTTTTTT. The V and J genes are TRBV6-8 and TRBJ2-2, with D tentatively TRBD1 (6 bases). V was trimmed by 6 bases and J by 4 bases, leaving 9 bases between them. CDR1 is MNHGY, CDR2 SAAAGT, per germline. CDR3 length: 13 amino acids.

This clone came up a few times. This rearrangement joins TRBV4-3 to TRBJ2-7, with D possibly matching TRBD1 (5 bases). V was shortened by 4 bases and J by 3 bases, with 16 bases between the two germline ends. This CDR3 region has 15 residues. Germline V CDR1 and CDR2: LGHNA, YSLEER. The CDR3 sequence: CASSREQGGVYEQYF. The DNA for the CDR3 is TGCGCCAGCAGCCGAGAGCAGGGTGGAGTCTACGAGCAGTACTTC.

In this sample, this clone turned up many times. CDR3 loop: CSVPISDTQYF. The CDR3 nucleotides read TGCAGCGTCCCGATCTCAGATACGCAGTATTTT. The chain links TRBV29-1 to TRBJ2-3, with D unresolved. Germline CDR1 is SQVTM and CDR2 is ANQGSEA. Between the trimmed V and J ends, which lost 6 bases and 4 bases, there was a span of 8 bases. The CDR3 sequence is 11 residues long.